Below, 4 T cell receptor beta chains from the same sample are listed, as sequenced in a study of blood T cell repertoires in COVID-19. The protocol was immunoSEQ multiplex PCR, while the TCRdb copy is restricted to in-frame clones and leaves out a portion. The sample carries fewer than 250,000 clones, more than 80% recorded once. Sequenced sample: peripheral blood. These receptors originate from a human donor in a cohort sampled during active COVID-19.

The gene calls are TRBV3-1 (or the pseudogene TRBV3-2) and TRBJ2-7; 14 bases map to TRBD2. This CDR3 spans 16 amino acids. Trimming took 4 bases from V and 5 from J; bases not matched to a gene: 7. Looked up from germline, CDR1 is LGHDT and CDR2 is YNNKEL (reference sequence). The CDR3 nucleotides read TGTGCCAGCAGCCCTCGGACTAGCGGGAGGACCCACGAGCAGTACTTC. This gives the protein CASSPRTSGRTHEQYF.

The V call is TRBV6-5, the J call TRBJ2-7; no firm D call. The CDR3 consists of 13 residues. Germline CDR1 MNHEY, CDR2 SVGAGI. With 7 bases removed from V and 5 bases from J, the gap between germline ends came to 15 bases. The CDR3, as DNA: TGTGCCAGCAATCGAATCCGGTTCGACGAGCAGTACTTC. Translation: CASNRIRFDEQYF.

This clone was counted a few times. The chain has TRBV4-1 and TRBJ2-7, with D possibly being TRBD2 (6 bases). Trimming took 0 bases from V and 7 from J, leaving 10 bases between them. The CDR3 runs to 13 residues. Germline V gives CDR1 MGHRA, CDR2 YSYEKL. The chain's CDR3 is CASSQEKGREQYF. Here the CDR3 DNA reads TGCGCCAGCAGCCAAGAAAAGGGGAGGGAGCAGTACTTC.

The CDR3 DNA follows: TGTGCCAGCAGTTTGGAGGGGGGCTACACCTTC. It specifies CASSLEGGYTF. The rearrangement links TRBV28 to TRBJ1-2; D may be TRBD1 (5 bases). The length of the CDR3 is 11 residues. The germline V gene has CDR1 MDHEN and CDR2 SYDVKM. V was trimmed by 3 bases and J by 8 bases, leaving 7 bases between them.